This T cell receptor beta chain was retrieved from a study of blood T cell repertoires in COVID-19. V lost 1 base, J lost 7 bases, and 16 bases lay in between. This CDR3 comprises 15 residues. Germline V CDR1 and CDR2: LGHDT, YNNKEL (reference sequence). Self-reported history from a screening survey and questionnaire set each donor's cohort. Repertoires were generated with immunoSEQ multiplex PCR, while TCRdb's copy carries only in-frame clones and drops some. Of 360,000 or so clones in the sample, around nine tenths were seen once. The sequenced material came from PBMCs or T cells enriched from blood (not recorded which). The TCR was taken from a woman aged 25 to 39 who had recovered from COVID-19. The chain couples TRBV3-1 (or the pseudogene TRBV3-2) to TRBJ1-2; a weak D match, TRBD1 (6 bases). The CDR3 DNA is TGTGCCAGCAGCCAAGGTTCCAGGGGTGTTGGTGGCTACACCTTC. Translating gives CASSQGSRGVGGYTF.